A single sample gave rise to the 25 T cell receptor beta chains below, sequenced in a study of T-cell reconstitution after alpha-beta-depleted transplantation in children (dated by TCRdb to the mid-2010s). The treatment or condition label here, explained by the study, means: allogeneic hematopoietic cell transplantation with graft depleted of TCRalphabeta T cells and CD19 B cells. To prepare the library, PCR was applied. TCRdb lists the instrument as Illumina HiSeq 2500. TCR library preparation used molecular barcoding, with unique molecular identifiers applied to normalize quantification of the TCRbeta repertoire. TCRdb reworked the public reads: Q25 trimming with fastp, MiXCR clone assembly, productive beta chains retained. Under each unique CDR3 protein, matching rows form one entry showing the most common genes and DNA. The sample data list 700,000 to 850,000 distinct CDR3 sequences, and 16% of these were observed just once. Together, the top ten hold just under 5% of the sample.

The specimen comprised PBMCs, mostly from graft donor cells, sampled 360 days after TCRalphabeta/CD19-depleted stem cell transplant. The receptors originated from a male patient aged 10 to 17 who had a stem cell transplant for acute lymphoblastic leukemia, so the T cells may come from the graft donor.

This clonotype was seen ten or more times. The gene calls are TRBV5-1 and TRBJ2-3; D tentatively fits TRBD1 or TRBD2 (5 bases each). CDR3 length equals 15 residues. Germline values: CDR1 SGHRS, CDR2 YFSETQ. Trimming took off 0 bases at V and 2 bases at J, with 10 bases between the two ends. The CDR3 spells CASSLALGVTDTQYF. CDR3 DNA: TGCGCCAGCAGCTTGGCTCTGGGGGTCACAGATACGCAGTATTTT.

This clonotype was detected a few times. The chain is built from TRBV5-5 and TRBJ2-5; weak D call: TRBD1 (5 bases). CDR3 length: 15 residues. Per germline, CDR1 SGHKS and CDR2 YYEKEE (reference sequence). V was shortened by 4 bases and J by 4 bases, with 17 bases between the two germline ends. The CDR3 reads CASSTPPDSAETQYF. The CDR3 bases are TGTGCCAGCAGCACCCCTCCAGACAGCGCAGAGACCCAGTACTTC. Using reference TRBV5-5 and TRBJ2-5 for the parts outside the CDR3, the full variable domain is DAGVTQSPTHLIKTRGQQVTLRCSPISGHKSVSWYQQVLGQGPQFIFQYYEKEERGRGNFPDRFSARQFPNYSSELNVNALLLGDSALYLCASSTPPDSAETQYFGPGTRLLVL.

This clonotype has a handful of counts. The chain couples TRBV5-1 to TRBJ2-7; no firm D call. The CDR3 has 14 residues. V was trimmed by 4 bases and J by 7 bases, leaving 18 bases between them. Looked up from germline, CDR1 is SGHRS and CDR2 is YFSETQ. CDR3 amino acids: CASSTPGQLLEQYF. DNA for the CDR3: TGCGCCAGCAGCACACCGGGTCAACTTTTGGAGCAGTACTTC.

This clonotype occurred many times. The CDR3 bases are TGTGCCAGCAGTTACTACGTAGCGGGGTTAAAAAACATTCAGTACTTC. This sequence encodes CASSYYVAGLKNIQYF. The chain has TRBV6-2 or TRBV6-3 and TRBJ2-4, with 8 bases that match TRBD2. Germline CDR1 reads MNHEY; CDR2 reads SVGEGT. J gave up 4 bases and V 1 base, and 6 bases lay outside the gene matches. CDR3 size: 16 residues.

Only one count was recorded for this clonotype. This rearrangement joins TRBV12-3 or TRBV12-4 to TRBJ1-4, with D unclear. The CDR3 spans 12 residues. V was clipped by 5 bases and J by 8 bases, with 9 bases between them. The CDR3 protein is CASSPSPEKLFF. CDR3 DNA sequence: TGTGCCAGCAGTCCTTCCCCCGAAAAACTGTTTTTT.

This CDR3 reads CASSLGQQLQLMKKLFF. CDR3 coding DNA: TGCGCCAGCAGCTTGGGGCAGCAGTTGCAACTAATGAAAAAACTGTTTTTT. This chain links TRBV5-1 with TRBJ1-4; D not resolved. Per germline, CDR1 SGHRS and CDR2 YFSETQ. Trimming stripped 0 bases from V and 9 bases from J, with 21 bases between. The CDR3 runs to 17 residues.

This clonotype was seen more than once but under ten times. The chain combines TRBV29-1 with TRBJ2-7, with a weak D call TRBD2 (6 bases). V was shortened by 4 bases and J by 4 bases, with 29 bases between the two germline ends. The CDR3 is made up of 18 amino acids. CDR1 is SQVTM, CDR2 ANQGSEA, per germline. The CDR3 DNA reads as TGCAGCGTTGTTATTGGGGTGGGGTCGGAGATTGCGGGGTACGAGCAGTACTTC. This gives the protein CSVVIGVGSEIAGYEQYF.

At least ten counts were recorded for this clonotype. The V and J genes are TRBV12-3 or TRBV12-4 and TRBJ1-5, with 7 positions matching TRBD1. V gave up 3 bases and J gave up 11 bases; unmatched junction bases: 13. CDR3 length equals 15 residues. CDR3 amino acids: CASSLLDRDFRTQHF. The CDR3, as DNA: TGTGCCAGCAGTTTGCTTGACAGGGATTTTCGGACCCAGCATTTT.

This clonotype was recorded a few times. The chain carries TRBV20-1 and TRBJ2-7; 8 nucleotides align to TRBD1. Germline values: CDR1 DFQATT, CDR2 SNEGSKA (reference sequence). V shed 0 bases, J shed 3 bases, and the junction held 10 bases outside the gene matches. The CDR3 totals 16 residues. The CDR3 spells CSAREEWGDRNYEQYF. The DNA for the CDR3 is TGCAGTGCTAGAGAGGAGTGGGGGGACAGGAACTACGAGCAGTACTTC.

V gene TRBV5-1 combines with J gene TRBJ2-7, with TRBD2 matching over 9 bases. CDR1 and CDR2 from the germline V gene are SGHRS and YFSETQ. CDR3 length equals 18 residues. After removal of 4 bases from V and 5 bases from J, the junction contained 19 bases not matched to a gene. This CDR3 is CASSPGLAGGHVEDEQYF. For the CDR3, the DNA is TGCGCCAGCAGCCCGGGGCTTGCGGGAGGGCACGTTGAGGACGAGCAGTACTTC.

The chain has TRBV4-2 and TRBJ2-7, with D hard to call. CDR1 LGHNA and CDR2 YNFKEQ come from the germline V gene. V lost 0 bases and J lost 2, with 8 bases in between. This CDR3 spans 14 amino acids. The CDR3 region is CASSQDRPPYEQYF. The CDR3 DNA is TGTGCCAGCAGCCAAGACAGGCCCCCCTACGAGCAGTACTTC.

The chain is built from TRBV5-1 and TRBJ2-7, with D unresolved. With 1 base removed from V and 5 bases from J, the gap between germline ends came to 10 bases. This CDR3 has 13 amino acids. Germline V gene data show CDR1 as SGHRS and CDR2 as YFSETQ. The DNA of the CDR3 is TGCGCCAGCAGCTTGATGGGTCTGGACGAGCAGTACTTC. Translated: CASSLMGLDEQYF.

The genes are TRBV10-3 and TRBJ2-7; no clear D. The CDR3 is 14 amino acids. Germline V gene lookup returns CDR1 ENHRY and CDR2 SYGVKD. V dropped 2 bases and J dropped 0 bases, with 8 bases sitting between them. As DNA, the CDR3 is TGTGCCATCAGTGAGCAGAAGAGCTCCTACGAGCAGTACTTC. Protein sequence: CAISEQKSSYEQYF.

The genes are TRBV7-8 and TRBJ2-7, with 7 bases lining up with TRBD1. CDR3 length: 16 amino acids. In germline, CDR1 is SGHVS, CDR2 FQNEAQ. The V segment lost 4 bases and the J segment 3 bases; nucleotides outside the gene matches: 12. CDR3 nucleotide sequence: TGTGCCAGCAGCTCCAACCTCCGGGACAGATACTACGAGCAGTACTTC. Encoded protein: CASSSNLRDRYYEQYF. The full variable domain, rest sourced from reference TRBV7-8 and TRBJ2-7, is GAGVSQSPRYKVAKRGQDVALRCDPISGHVSLFWYQQALGQGPEFLTYFQNEAQLDKSGLPSDRFFAERPEGSVSTLKIQRTQQEDSAVYLCASSSNLRDRYYEQYFGPGTRLTVT.

This clonotype was seen a few times. The V call is TRBV5-1, the J call TRBJ2-3; no reliable D call. Germline CDR1 reads SGHRS; CDR2 reads YFSETQ. V shed 0 bases and J shed 4 bases, with 9 bases lying between them. This CDR3 is 14 amino acids long. CDR3 DNA sequence: TGCGCCAGCAGCTTGGAAGGTGGGTCAGATACGCAGTATTTT. Translated, it gives CASSLEGGSDTQYF. The whole variable domain, remainder taken from reference TRBV5-1 and TRBJ2-3, is KAGVTQTPRYLIKTRGQQVTLSCSPISGHRSVSWYQQTPGQGLQFLFEYFSETQRNKGNFPGRFSGRQFSNSRSEMNVSTLELGDSALYLCASSLEGGSDTQYFGPGTRLTVL.

This rearrangement joins TRBV20-1 to TRBJ2-2; D call uncertain. Germline V lookup: CDR1 DFQATT, CDR2 SNEGSKA (reference sequence). V was cut by 5 bases and J by 4 bases, with 11 bases left in between. CDR3 length: 13 amino acids. CDR3 sequence reads: CSAGRNPTGELFF. The CDR3 coding sequence is TGCAGTGCTGGACGTAACCCCACCGGGGAGCTGTTTTTT.

This clonotype was counted at least ten times. V is TRBV5-1 and J is TRBJ2-7; the match to TRBD1 covers 8 bases. This CDR3 comprises 16 residues. Germline-derived CDR1 and CDR2 are SGHRS and YFSETQ. V was pared by 1 base and J by 1 base, with 7 bases of the junction left unmatched. The CDR3 sequence is CASSLKGQGLSYEQYF. The DNA of the CDR3 is TGCGCCAGCAGCTTGAAAGGACAGGGTTTGTCCTACGAGCAGTACTTC. The variable domain in full, with the rest retrieved from reference TRBV5-1 and TRBJ2-7, is KAGVTQTPRYLIKTRGQQVTLSCSPISGHRSVSWYQQTPGQGLQFLFEYFSETQRNKGNFPGRFSGRQFSNSRSEMNVSTLELGDSALYLCASSLKGQGLSYEQYFGPGTRLTVT.

Ten or more counts support this clonotype. V and J are TRBV7-2 and TRBJ2-1, with 7 bases identical to TRBD2. In germline, CDR1 is SGHTA, CDR2 FQGNSA. V dropped 2 bases and J dropped 7; count of bases not matched to a gene: 5. CDR3 length: 14 residues. The CDR3 protein is CASSLLREWNEQFF. The CDR3 bases are TGTGCCAGCAGCTTACTGCGGGAGTGGAATGAGCAGTTCTTC.

This clonotype turned up a few times. The gene calls are TRBV7-9 and TRBJ2-7, with D unclear. V was shortened by 5 bases and J by 7 bases, with 15 bases between the two germline ends. The CDR3 has 13 amino acids. CDR1 SEHNR and CDR2 FQNEAQ come from the germline V gene (reference sequence). The CDR3: CASSPRLSGEQYF. The CDR3 DNA is TGTGCCAGCAGCCCCCGACTCTCTGGGGAGCAGTACTTC.

The chain joins TRBV6-5 to TRBJ2-1; TRBD1 is a possible D gene (5 bases). CDR1 is MNHEY and CDR2 is SVGAGI in the germline V gene. CDR3 size: 16 residues. The ends were cut back, 2 bases at V and 6 bases at J, with 17 bases in the middle. CDR3 DNA sequence: TGTGCCAGCAGTTACGAAGGGGCGAGTGGTTTCAATGAGCAGTTCTTC. Its translation: CASSYEGASGFNEQFF.

This clonotype was counted at least ten times. J is TRBJ1-1 and V is TRBV28; 9 nucleotides match TRBD1. Trimming removed 4 bases from V and 4 bases from J; junction bases left unmatched: 4. This CDR3 contains 14 residues. CDR1 is MDHEN, CDR2 SYDVKM, per germline. The CDR3: CASSSTGGSTEAFF. As DNA, the CDR3 is TGTGCCAGCAGTTCTACAGGGGGCTCCACTGAAGCTTTCTTT. Based on the CDR3 plus reference TRBV28 and TRBJ1-1, the full variable domain is DVKVTQSSRYLVKRTGEKVFLECVQDMDHENMFWYRQDPGLGLRLIYFSYDVKMKEKGDIPEGYSVSREKKERFSLILESASTNQTSMYLCASSSTGGSTEAFFGQGTRLTVV.

There are a few counts of this clonotype. The chain is built from TRBV7-8 and TRBJ1-4, with TRBD1 matching 8 bases. CDR3 length: 13 residues. V shed 5 bases, J shed 8 bases, and the junction held 4 bases outside the gene matches. In germline, CDR1 is SGHVS, CDR2 FQNEAQ. The CDR3: CASSMDREEKLFF. In DNA form, the CDR3 reads TGTGCCAGCAGCATGGACAGGGAAGAAAAACTGTTTTTT.

In DNA form, the CDR3 reads TGTGCCAGTAGTTCAGACAGGGGAAGCGGTAGAGAGACCCAGTACTTC. It yields the protein CASSSDRGSGRETQYF. This sequence joins TRBV19 and TRBJ2-5, with 8 bases aligning to TRBD1. V lost 5 bases and J lost 4; bases outside the gene matches: 12. Germline V gene sequence: CDR1 LNHDA, CDR2 SQIVND (reference sequence). This CDR3 region has 16 residues.

This clonotype was counted many times. This chain links TRBV6-5 with TRBJ1-6, with D uncertain. The CDR3 spans 15 residues. V lost 3 bases to trimming and J lost 0 bases, with 6 bases between them. Germline lookup yields CDR1 MNHEY and CDR2 SVGAGI. In DNA form, the CDR3 reads TGTGCCAGCAGTTATGGTCGCTCCTATAATTCACCCCTCCACTTT. Protein product: CASSYGRSYNSPLHF.

This clonotype has just a few counts. This sequence joins TRBV12-3 or TRBV12-4 and TRBJ2-3; 8 bases fit TRBD2. The CDR3 is 17 residues long. The trim removed 6 bases at V and 1 base at J, leaving 12 bases unmatched. The DNA of the CDR3 is TGTGCCAGCAGGCCCCACTTACGGCGGGGGGGCACAGATACGCAGTATTTT. Residues: CASRPHLRRGGTDTQYF.